Shown below are 32 T cell receptor beta chains from a single sample sequenced in a study of CD8 T cells in ankylosing spondylitis. TCRdb ran MiXCR on the 5' RACE reads and lists one entry per CDR3 protein. The data hold a few hundred thousand distinct CDR3 sequences, with roughly 10% observed a single time. Sequenced: blood, either unsorted or a sorted T cell fraction (not recorded which). Receptors originate from a male donor with ankylosing spondylitis or in good health (not recorded which).

This clonotype has at least ten counts. This chain uses TRBV12-3 or TRBV12-4 with TRBJ1-3, with 7 nucleotides matching TRBD1. After removal of 5 bases from V and 4 bases from J, the junction contained 8 bases not matched to a gene. The length of the CDR3 is 15 residues. The CDR3 spells CASSPQGTVGNTIYF. DNA of the CDR3: TGTGCCAGCAGTCCTCAAGGGACAGTCGGAAACACCATATATTTT.

The chain links TRBV12-5 to TRBJ1-1; a weak D match, TRBD1 (5 bases). CDR1 and CDR2 (germline): LGHNT, FRNRAP. The V end was cut by 3 bases, the J end by 3 bases, with 14 bases between. The CDR3 is made up of 15 amino acids. The CDR3 coding sequence is TGTGCTAGTGGTTTTTGGGGGGTTCGGGACACTGAAGCTTTCTTT. This sequence encodes CASGFWGVRDTEAFF.

This clonotype was counted many times. The chain carries TRBV29-1 and TRBJ1-1; D is ambiguous. Germline V gene lookup returns CDR1 SQVTM and CDR2 ANQGSEA. This CDR3 spans 10 amino acids. The V and J ends lost 5 bases and 5 bases respectively, with 6 bases between them. The CDR3 loop is CSVLTTEAFF. The CDR3 coding sequence is TGCAGCGTTCTAACAACTGAAGCTTTCTTT. Full variable domain (missing parts from reference TRBV29-1 and TRBJ1-1): SAVISQKPSRDICQRGTSLTIQCQVDSQVTMMFWYRQQPGQSLTLIATANQGSEATYESGFVIDKFPISRPNLTFSTLTVSNMSPEDSSIYLCSVLTTEAFFGQGTRLTVV.

This clonotype was observed a handful of times. This chain links TRBV20-1 with TRBJ2-7; D remains unclear. CDR3 length equals 14 residues. V dropped 1 base and J dropped 2 bases, with 12 bases sitting between them. Germline V lookup: CDR1 DFQATT, CDR2 SNEGSKA (reference sequence). The CDR3, as DNA: TGCAGTGCTAGAGGGCTCAACCTGACCTACGAGCAGTACTTC. It is translated as CSARGLNLTYEQYF.

The chain links TRBV28 to TRBJ1-1, with 9 bases matching TRBD1. With 8 bases clipped from V and 7 bases from J, the junction kept 17 bases outside the gene matches. This CDR3 spans 16 amino acids. The germline V gene has CDR1 MDHEN and CDR2 SYDVKM. CDR3 sequence (DNA): TGTGCCAGCTTCCGCGGGGGGGACAGGGCGACCGATGAAGCTTTCTTT. Translating it yields CASFRGGDRATDEAFF.

Many counts were recorded for this clonotype. V usage is TRBV3-1 and J usage is TRBJ1-5; no reliable D call. This CDR3 comprises 15 residues. Germline CDR1 and CDR2: LGHDT and YNNKEL (reference sequence). Trimming pared 0 bases from V and 3 bases from J, leaving 9 bases between. As DNA, the CDR3 is TGTGCCAGCAGCCAAGATGTAGGGTTCAATCAGCCCCAGCATTTT. Amino acids: CASSQDVGFNQPQHF.

The chain employs TRBV19 and TRBJ2-4; tentatively, D is TRBD1 (5 bases). This CDR3 is 15 amino acids long. Trimming pared 4 bases from V and 1 base from J, leaving 11 bases between. The V gene's germline CDR1 is LNHDA and CDR2 SQIVND (reference sequence). CDR3 region: CASSTPGMAKNIQYF. DNA of the CDR3: TGTGCCAGTAGTACCCCAGGGATGGCCAAAAACATTCAGTACTTC.

This clonotype showed up just a few times. V usage is TRBV13 and J usage is TRBJ1-5; the D gene is possibly TRBD1 (5 bases). With 5 bases removed from V and 11 bases from J, the gap between germline ends came to 13 bases. The CDR3 spans 12 residues. The V gene's germline CDR1 is PRHDT and CDR2 FYEKMQ (reference sequence). The CDR3 bases are TGTGCCAGCAGCCAAAGGGGAACAACCCAGCATTTT. It is translated as CASSQRGTTQHF.

The genes are TRBV11-2 and TRBJ2-1; no clear D. The ends were cut back, 3 bases at V and 12 bases at J, with 12 bases in the middle. The CDR3 is made up of 12 amino acids. CDR1 and CDR2 (germline): SGHAT, FQNNGV. Here the CDR3 DNA reads TGTGCCAGCAGCTTTGTTGTCTGGGGGCAGTTCTTC. Translating gives CASSFVVWGQFF.

This clonotype was detected many times. This chain joins TRBV24-1 and TRBJ2-3; maybe TRBD2 (5 bases). The CDR3 runs 14 residues. Germline loops: CDR1 KGHDR, CDR2 SFDVKD. Trimming stripped 1 base from V and 6 bases from J, with 10 bases between. The CDR3 DNA reads TGTGCCACCAGTGATTTCAACGGGGTCGATACGCAGTATTTT. Translation gives CATSDFNGVDTQYF.

This clonotype was picked up many times. The chain uses TRBV3-1 and TRBJ1-5, with a possible D match to TRBD1 (5 bases). In germline, CDR1 is LGHDT, CDR2 YNNKEL (reference sequence). The length of the CDR3 is 15 residues. V was cut by 1 base and J by 6 bases, with 13 bases left in between. The CDR3: CASSQASGDGQPQHF. The DNA for the CDR3 is TGTGCCAGCAGCCAAGCCTCGGGGGATGGTCAGCCCCAGCATTTT.

This clonotype was found many times. The chain has TRBV9 and TRBJ2-2; D gene ambiguous. Trimming removed 0 bases at V and 3 bases at J, with 6 bases between. CDR3 length equals 14 residues. Germline V lookup: CDR1 SGDLS, CDR2 YYNGEE. The CDR3 bases are TGTGCCAGCAGCGTAGAACTGGACACCGGGGAGCTGTTTTTT. Its translation: CASSVELDTGELFF.

This chain connects TRBV12-3 or TRBV12-4 to TRBJ2-3; 8 bases agree with TRBD2. CDR3 length: 16 residues. Trimming cost V 3 bases and J 6 bases; bases outside gene matches: 11. CDR3 DNA sequence: TGTGCCAGCAGTTTTCCGGGGGGGCCCCTACGGGATACGCAGTATTTT. Its translation is CASSFPGGPLRDTQYF.

This clonotype showed up many times. V and J are TRBV19 and TRBJ2-7; 8 bases are shared with TRBD2. Germline V gene data show CDR1 as LNHDA and CDR2 as SQIVND (reference sequence). The trim removed 5 bases at V and 2 bases at J, leaving 11 bases unmatched. This CDR3 region has 16 residues. In DNA form, the CDR3 reads TGTGCCAGTAGTTTCCTGCCGGGACTAGACCCCTACGAGCAGTACTTC. It yields the protein CASSFLPGLDPYEQYF.

This clonotype was recorded a few times. The CDR3 here is CASSPALAGYANTGELFF. The CDR3 nucleotides read TGCGCCAGCAGCCCAGCACTAGCGGGATACGCGAACACCGGGGAGCTGTTTTTT. V usage is TRBV5-1 and J usage is TRBJ2-2, with TRBD2 matching 10 bases. V lost 4 bases and J lost 0; bases outside the gene matches: 9. This CDR3 is built from 18 residues. Germline values: CDR1 SGHRS, CDR2 YFSETQ.

The sample holds many counts of this clonotype. V gene TRBV20-1 combines with J gene TRBJ2-5; D unclear. V gave up 1 base and J gave up 7 bases, with 13 bases separating them. The CDR3 loop spans 13 amino acids. Germline CDR1 and CDR2: DFQATT and SNEGSKA (reference sequence). The CDR3 region has the DNA TGCAGTGCTAGAGGCCCCCTTCGTTGGACCCAGTACTTC. Protein product: CSARGPLRWTQYF.

Here the CDR3 reads CASSLAASHGEQFF. The CDR3 nucleotides are TGTGCCAGCAGCTTAGCTGCCTCTCACGGTGAGCAGTTCTTC. This sequence joins TRBV7-6 and TRBJ2-1; no clear D. The V gene's germline CDR1 is SGHVS and CDR2 FNYEAQ. The CDR3 sequence is 14 residues long. Trimming took 0 bases from V and 9 from J, leaving 12 bases between them.

In regard to this clonotype: This may arise from a read error, as a much more abundant clone is one base away. This chain joins TRBV9 and TRBJ2-1, with 12 bases lining up with TRBD2. The CDR3 length is 15 residues. CDR1 SGDLS and CDR2 YYNGEE come from the germline V gene. The CDR3 loop reads CVSSLASGGANEQFF. As DNA, the CDR3 is TGTGTCAGCAGCTTGGCTAGCGGGGGGGCCAATGAGCAGTTCTTC.

The J gene is TRBJ2-2, the V gene TRBV19, with 12 bases aligning to TRBD2. The CDR3 is made up of 15 amino acids. Germline CDR1 reads LNHDA; CDR2 reads SQIVND (reference sequence). Trimming took 6 bases from V and 7 from J; bases not matched to a gene: 6. Here the CDR3 DNA reads TGTGCCAGTAGCGTCACTAGCGGGGGGATCGGGGAGCTGTTTTTT. Translated: CASSVTSGGIGELFF.

There are a few counts of this clonotype. The rearrangement joins TRBV20-1 to TRBJ2-3; D tentatively reads TRBD1 or TRBD2 (5 bases each). The V and J ends lost 2 bases and 0 bases respectively, with 9 bases between them. This CDR3 spans 14 amino acids. From germline, CDR1 is DFQATT and CDR2 SNEGSKA (reference sequence). The CDR3 region has the DNA TGCAGTGCTAGACACGGGACGAGCACAGATACGCAGTATTTT. This codes for CSARHGTSTDTQYF.

A word on this clonotype: Possible read error: a much larger clone is one base away. The chain joins TRBV9 to TRBJ2-7, with D possibly matching TRBD1 (5 bases). The germline V gene encodes CDR1 SGDLS and CDR2 YYNGEE. The CDR3 extends over 15 amino acids. V lost 0 bases, J lost 6 bases, and 16 bases lay in between. Written as DNA, the CDR3 is TGTGCCAGCAGCGTAGGTTTCAGGGCAGTCACCGAGCAGTACTTC. Translated: CASSVGFRAVTEQYF.

This clonotype was recorded at least ten times. The chain links TRBV6-1 to TRBJ2-7, with D perhaps matching TRBD2 (5 bases). Germline V CDR1 and CDR2: MNHNS, SASEGT. The length of the CDR3 is 14 residues. V lost 6 bases and J 0 bases, leaving 12 bases between the germline ends. CDR3 protein: CASSPDWNSYEQYF. The CDR3 DNA is TGTGCCAGCAGCCCGGACTGGAACTCCTACGAGCAGTACTTC.

CDR3 nucleotides: TGTGCCAGCAGCTTAGTAGCGGGGGGACACTACGAGCAGTACTTC. Amino acids: CASSLVAGGHYEQYF. The chain joins TRBV7-2 to TRBJ2-7; 10 bases align to TRBD2. V dropped 1 base and J dropped 3; count of bases not matched to a gene: 3. The CDR3 extends over 15 amino acids. Looked up from germline, CDR1 is SGHTA and CDR2 is FQGNSA.

The table lists this clonotype with many counts. The V gene is TRBV27, the J gene TRBJ1-5; weak D call: TRBD1 (5 bases). This CDR3 contains 16 residues. Germline V gene data show CDR1 as MNHEY and CDR2 as SMNVEV (reference sequence). V lost 3 bases to trimming and J lost 0 bases, with 12 bases between them. The CDR3: CASSLARDGSNQPQHF. The CDR3 nucleotides are TGTGCCAGCAGTTTGGCGAGGGACGGTAGCAATCAGCCCCAGCATTTT.

This clonotype was seen repeatedly, ten times or more. The rearrangement links TRBV29-1 to TRBJ2-7; D ambiguous. The germline CDR1 and CDR2 sequences are SQVTM and ANQGSEA. V shed 4 bases and J shed 4 bases, with 8 bases lying between them. The CDR3 contains 11 residues. In DNA, the CDR3 is TGCAGCGTTGCCTTTGTATACGAGCAGTACTTC. Its translation: CSVAFVYEQYF.

This clonotype was seen repeatedly, ten times or more. This rearrangement joins TRBV5-6 to TRBJ2-2; D is possibly TRBD1 (5 bases). Germline V gene lookup returns CDR1 SGHDT and CDR2 YYEEEE. CDR3 length: 16 residues. V shed 4 bases and J shed 5 bases, with 18 bases lying between them. The CDR3 coding sequence is TGTGCCAGCAGCCCAGCCGTGGCAGGGTATACCGGGGAGCTGTTTTTT. Its protein product is CASSPAVAGYTGELFF.

This clonotype occurred many times. The chain combines TRBV5-1 with TRBJ2-1, with D possibly being TRBD1 or TRBD2 (5 bases each). The CDR3 loop spans 17 amino acids. Trimming took 2 bases from V and 0 from J, leaving 15 bases between them. Germline values: CDR1 SGHRS, CDR2 YFSETQ. The DNA of the CDR3 is TGCGCCAGCAGCTTAACTTCCGGGACCAGCTCCTACAATGAGCAGTTCTTC. As protein: CASSLTSGTSSYNEQFF.

The rearrangement joins TRBV20-1 to TRBJ2-1; 12 bases are shared with TRBD2. The ends lost 2 bases at V and 5 bases at J; junction bases unmatched: 10. Per the germline V gene, CDR1 is DFQATT and CDR2 is SNEGSKA (reference sequence). The CDR3 has 17 amino acids. The DNA of the CDR3 is TGCAGTGCTAGACCCCGCACTAGCGGGAGGATCCACAATGAGCAGTTCTTC. It encodes CSARPRTSGRIHNEQFF.

This clonotype was detected many times. The chain carries TRBV5-1 and TRBJ1-1; TRBD1 agrees at 7 bases. The CDR3 spans 13 residues. Per the germline V gene, CDR1 is SGHRS and CDR2 is YFSETQ. V shed 1 base, J shed 7 bases, and the junction held 4 bases outside the gene matches. This CDR3 is CASSLRQGGEAFF. Written as DNA, the CDR3 is TGCGCCAGCAGCTTGAGGCAGGGGGGTGAAGCTTTCTTT.

In this sample, this clonotype turned up many times. The chain carries TRBV5-1 and TRBJ2-3, with 9 bases matching TRBD2. The CDR3 contains 16 residues. CDR1 SGHRS and CDR2 YFSETQ come from the germline V gene. Trimming cost V 4 bases and J 4 bases; bases outside gene matches: 10. CDR3 sequence: CASSVFSGSRADTQYF. The CDR3 DNA follows: TGCGCCAGCAGCGTTTTTAGCGGGAGTCGCGCAGATACGCAGTATTTT.

This clonotype was detected ten times or more. The J gene is TRBJ1-1, the V gene TRBV5-1; 7 bases line up with TRBD1. This CDR3 has 16 amino acids. The trim removed 0 bases at V and 0 bases at J, leaving 5 bases unmatched. CDR1 is SGHRS, CDR2 YFSETQ, per germline. CDR3 loop: CASSLGTGALNTEAFF. As DNA, the CDR3 is TGCGCCAGCAGCTTGGGCACAGGGGCCCTGAACACTGAAGCTTTCTTT.

This clonotype was counted a few times. CDR3 protein: CASRDELGTEAFF. CDR3 sequence (DNA): TGTGCCAGCCGTGACGAATTAGGCACTGAAGCTTTCTTT. J is TRBJ1-1 and V is TRBV6-6; no firm D call. Trimming removed 8 bases from V and 4 bases from J, with 14 bases in between. Germline V gene sequence: CDR1 MNHNY, CDR2 SVGAGI (reference sequence). The CDR3 spans 13 residues.